What follows are 22 T cell receptor beta chains derived from one specimen sequenced in a study of OX40 agonist ivuxolimab in advanced cancers. The protocol was immunoSEQ multiplex PCR, while the TCRdb copy is restricted to in-frame clones and leaves out a portion. This table holds about 75,000 clones, about nine tenths found once. The sequences come from CD4+ or CD8+ T cells sorted from blood, collected in a trial of the OX40 agonist ivuxolimab. The receptors here all came from an adult with an advanced solid tumor such as melanoma, head and neck, liver or kidney cancer.

The gene calls are TRBV6-1 and TRBJ2-7, with D tentatively TRBD1 (5 bases). The CDR3 is 15 amino acids. Germline CDR1 MNHNS, CDR2 SASEGT. The V end was cut by 0 bases, the J end by 6 bases, with 15 bases between. DNA of the CDR3: TGTGCCAGCAGTGAAGCTGGAATAGGGGTTGGCGAGCAGTACTTC. As protein: CASSEAGIGVGEQYF.

CDR3 in amino acids: CASINTSSYEQYF. DNA for the CDR3: TGTGCCAGCATTAACACGAGCTCCTACGAGCAGTACTTC. This chain uses TRBV6-5 with TRBJ2-7; D not certain. In germline, CDR1 is MNHEY, CDR2 SVGAGI. Trimming stripped 7 bases from V and 0 bases from J, with 10 bases between. The CDR3 runs to 13 residues.

The V gene is TRBV25-1, the J gene TRBJ1-3; a weak D match, TRBD1 (5 bases). Trimming removed 4 bases from V and 3 bases from J, with 7 bases in between. The CDR3 consists of 13 residues. Per germline, CDR1 MGHDK and CDR2 SYGVNS. Here the CDR3 reads CASSVQGGNTIYF. Written as DNA, the CDR3 is TGTGCCAGCAGTGTCCAGGGTGGAAACACCATATATTTT.

This rearrangement joins TRBV19 to TRBJ2-2; the D gene is possibly TRBD2 (6 bases). The germline V gene encodes CDR1 LNHDA and CDR2 SQIVND (reference sequence). Trimming took off 10 bases at V and 2 bases at J, with 26 bases between the two ends. The CDR3 sequence is 18 residues long. In DNA, the CDR3 is TGTGCCATCTCTATTGGGGAGGTCGAGAGTGTTAACACCGGGGAGCTGTTTTTT. This translates into CAISIGEVESVNTGELFF.

The genes are TRBV13 and TRBJ1-6; the D is unclear. The germline CDR1 and CDR2 sequences are PRHDT and FYEKMQ (reference sequence). The germline V and J ends were trimmed by 5 bases and 4 bases, with 15 bases remaining between them. This CDR3 has 16 amino acids. The DNA for the CDR3 is TGTGCCAGCAGCCACAGAAGCTCCGCTTATAATTCACCCCTCCACTTT. It translates to CASSHRSSAYNSPLHF.

CDR3 residues: CASSDTSGGNQFF. As DNA, the CDR3 is TGTGCCAGCAGTGACACTAGCGGGGGAAATCAGTTCTTC. The rearrangement links TRBV27 to TRBJ2-1, with 11 bases matching TRBD2. After removal of 5 bases from V and 13 bases from J, the junction contained 7 bases not matched to a gene. This CDR3 comprises 13 residues. CDR1 is MNHEY, CDR2 SMNVEV, per germline (reference sequence).

The V gene is TRBV30, the J gene TRBJ1-1, with D unresolved. The germline V gene has CDR1 GTSNPN and CDR2 SVGIG (reference sequence). The CDR3 is made up of 13 amino acids. Between the trimmed V and J ends, which lost 1 base and 4 bases, there was a span of 10 bases. CDR3: CAWSEGIGTEAFF. In DNA, the CDR3 is TGTGCCTGGAGTGAGGGTATCGGCACTGAAGCTTTCTTT.

This chain joins TRBV10-3 and TRBJ1-1, with a possible D match to TRBD1 (5 bases). Germline-derived CDR1 and CDR2 are ENHRY and SYGVKD. V was shortened by 4 bases and J by 3 bases, with 12 bases between the two germline ends. The CDR3 has 14 residues. The CDR3 here is CAISGFGGDTEAFF. The CDR3 DNA is TGTGCCATCAGTGGGTTCGGGGGTGACACTGAAGCTTTCTTT.

J is TRBJ2-7 and V is TRBV30; a possible D gene is TRBD2 (6 bases). CDR1 is GTSNPN and CDR2 is SVGIG in the germline V gene (reference sequence). The length of the CDR3 is 12 residues. The V gene lost 3 bases and the J gene lost 9 bases, with 15 bases spanning the gap. The CDR3 loop reads CAWSAGTAGQYF. DNA for the CDR3: TGTGCCTGGAGCGCGGGGACTGCGGGGCAGTACTTC.

The chain is built from TRBV9 and TRBJ2-2; TRBD2 aligns across 15 bases. Looked up from germline, CDR1 is SGDLS and CDR2 is YYNGEE. The CDR3 is made up of 18 amino acids. J gave up 0 bases and V 4 bases, and 4 bases lay outside the gene matches. DNA of the CDR3: TGTGCCAGCAGCACGGGACTAGCGGGAGGAACGAACACCGGGGAGCTGTTTTTT. Protein product: CASSTGLAGGTNTGELFF.

The chain employs TRBV5-8 and TRBJ1-1; D not resolved. Germline V gives CDR1 SGHTS, CDR2 YDEGEE. Trimming removed 0 bases from V and 1 base from J, with 7 bases in between. This CDR3 has 14 amino acids. CDR3 amino acids: CASSLGPANTEAFF. The DNA of the CDR3 is TGTGCCAGCAGCTTGGGTCCGGCGAACACTGAAGCTTTCTTT. Combining the CDR3 with reference TRBV5-8 and TRBJ1-1 gives the whole variable domain EAGVTQSPTHLIKTRGQQATLRCSPISGHTSVYWYQQALGLGLQFLLWYDEGEERNRGNFPPRFSGRQFPNYSSELNVNALELEDSALYLCASSLGPANTEAFFGQGTRLTVV.

V usage is TRBV5-6 and J usage is TRBJ2-4, with TRBD2 identical over 8 bases. The germline CDR1 and CDR2 sequences are SGHDT and YYEEEE. J gave up 0 bases and V 3 bases, and 14 bases lay outside the gene matches. The CDR3 sequence is 19 residues long. This CDR3 reads CASSSGSGTVLLAKNIQYF. The CDR3 nucleotides are TGTGCCAGCAGCTCCGGTAGCGGGACGGTTTTACTAGCCAAAAACATTCAGTACTTC.

This rearrangement joins TRBV6-5 to TRBJ1-2; 8 bases agree with TRBD1. V lost 4 bases to trimming and J lost 3 bases; unmatched junction nucleotides: 4. Germline CDR1 is MNHEY and CDR2 is SVGAGI. The CDR3 is 14 residues long. CDR3 protein: CASSSDRAYYGYTF. For the CDR3, the DNA is TGTGCCAGCAGTTCGGACAGGGCCTACTATGGCTACACCTTC.

V gene TRBV7-9 combines with J gene TRBJ2-3; maybe TRBD1 (6 bases). Trimming took off 4 bases at V and 2 bases at J, with 16 bases between the two ends. This CDR3 comprises 16 residues. CDR1 is SEHNR, CDR2 FQNEAQ, per germline (reference sequence). As DNA, the CDR3 is TGTGCCAGCAGCTCAGACGGGGCAGGGGCCACAGATACGCAGTATTTT. This encodes CASSSDGAGATDTQYF.

The chain joins TRBV4-3 to TRBJ1-4; D ambiguous. The CDR3 totals 15 residues. Germline V lookup: CDR1 LGHNA, CDR2 YSLEER. The V gene lost 2 bases and the J gene lost 5 bases, with 12 bases spanning the gap. In nucleotides, the CDR3 is TGCGCCAGCAGCCAAATGGTGGACGGAAATGAAAAACTGTTTTTT. The encoded protein is CASSQMVDGNEKLFF.

This rearrangement joins TRBV4-2 to TRBJ2-6, with 7 positions matching TRBD2. Germline CDR1 LGHNA, CDR2 YNFKEQ. V trimming: 0 bases; J trimming: 4 bases; junction bases outside the gene matches: 15. The CDR3 has 20 amino acids. The DNA of the CDR3 is TGTGCCAGCAGCCAAGATGTGCTAGCGGAGGCACATCAGGGGGCCAACGTCCTGACTTTC. Protein product: CASSQDVLAEAHQGANVLTF.

The V gene is TRBV5-1, the J gene TRBJ2-7; 8 bases fit TRBD2. Trimming cost V 3 bases and J 3 bases; bases outside gene matches: 5. Germline V gives CDR1 SGHRS, CDR2 YFSETQ. The CDR3 is made up of 14 amino acids. The CDR3 DNA reads TGCGCCAGCAGCTCGGGGGGGTCAAACTACGAGCAGTACTTC. Protein sequence: CASSSGGSNYEQYF.

The chain joins TRBV30 to TRBJ2-1; D is undetermined. The CDR3 totals 13 residues. CDR1 and CDR2 (germline): GTSNPN, SVGIG (reference sequence). Between the trimmed V and J ends, which lost 1 base and 5 bases, there was a span of 9 bases. CDR3 DNA sequence: TGTGCCTGGAGTGAAGGAATGCACAATGAGCAGTTCTTC. Translating gives CAWSEGMHNEQFF. The variable domain in full, with the rest retrieved from reference TRBV30 and TRBJ2-1, is SQTIHQWPATLVQPVGSPLSLECTVEGTSNPNLYWYRQAAGRGLQLLFYSVGIGQISSEVPQNLSASRPQDRQFILSSKKLLLSDSGFYLCAWSEGMHNEQFFGPGTRLTVL.

This clone has a single count. The genes are TRBV9 and TRBJ2-3; D is possibly TRBD2 (5 bases). In germline, CDR1 is SGDLS, CDR2 YYNGEE. This CDR3 region has 15 residues. Trimming cost V 2 bases and J 2 bases, with 12 bases left between them. CDR3 DNA: TGTGCCAGCAGCGTTACTAGTCAATCCACAGATACGCAGTATTTT. This gives the protein CASSVTSQSTDTQYF.

The rearrangement joins TRBV7-9 to TRBJ2-3; 8 bases line up with TRBD2. V was clipped by 5 bases and J by 9 bases; unmatched bases: 10. Germline CDR1 is SEHNR and CDR2 is FQNEAQ (reference sequence). This CDR3 comprises 14 residues. As DNA, the CDR3 is TGTGCCAGCAGCAACTCGGGAGGGGTGGTGACGCAGTATTTT. Translating it yields CASSNSGGVVTQYF.

V is TRBV28 and J is TRBJ1-1, with 10 positions matching TRBD1. Trimming at V came to 3 bases and at J to 5 bases, leaving 9 bases not matched to a gene. The length of the CDR3 is 16 residues. Looked up from germline, CDR1 is MDHEN and CDR2 is SYDVKM. CDR3 sequence: CASSLAGQGLGTEAFF. The CDR3 coding sequence is TGTGCCAGCAGTTTGGCGGGACAGGGGTTGGGAACTGAAGCTTTCTTT. The variable domain in full, completed from reference TRBV28 and TRBJ1-1, reads DVKVTQSSRYLVKRTGEKVFLECVQDMDHENMFWYRQDPGLGLRLIYFSYDVKMKEKGDIPEGYSVSREKKERFSLILESASTNQTSMYLCASSLAGQGLGTEAFFGQGTRLTVV.

In its sample, this clone was seen once. V is TRBV19 and J is TRBJ1-6; TRBD1 matches 12 bases. Germline trimming cut 10 bases from V and 7 bases from J; bases unmatched to any gene: 14. CDR1 LNHDA and CDR2 SQIVND come from the germline V gene (reference sequence). The CDR3 is made up of 17 amino acids. The CDR3 loop is CATSQIRDRGRNSPLHF. CDR3 bases: TGTGCCACATCACAAATCCGGGACAGGGGGCGAAATTCACCCCTCCACTTT.